The 18 T cell receptor beta chains below all came from one sample that was sequenced in a study of graft-versus-host responses after intestinal transplantation. These receptors' antigens are unknown. Method: immunoSEQ multiplex PCR; TCRdb's copy keeps in-frame clones and lacks some. The sample yields some 100,000 clones, about 93% seen once. The specimen comprised unstimulated CD8+ T cells sorted from spleen or lymph node cells, sampled before transplant. Receptors were obtained from a human donor who was the organ donor for an intestinal transplant.

This chain connects TRBV12-5 to TRBJ2-7; weak D call: TRBD2 (6 bases). The CDR3 is 14 residues long. Germline values: CDR1 LGHNT, CDR2 FRNRAP. V was clipped by 1 base and J by 2 bases, with 9 bases between them. CDR3 sequence reads: CASGLDSGPYEQYF. The CDR3 DNA follows: TGTGCTAGTGGTTTGGATAGCGGTCCCTACGAGCAGTACTTC.

The chain uses TRBV7-3 and TRBJ2-1; the D gene is possibly TRBD2 (6 bases). This CDR3 is built from 13 residues. Trimming shortened V by 4 bases and J by 15 bases, and 19 bases separated the two germline ends. Germline V gives CDR1 SGHTA, CDR2 FQGTGA. CDR3 loop: CASSYLPGLQRFF. Here the CDR3 DNA reads TGTGCCAGCAGCTACCTCCCGGGACTCCAAAGGTTCTTC. Variable domain in full (rest from reference TRBV7-3 and TRBJ2-1): GAGVSQTPSNKVTEKGKYVELRCDPISGHTALYWYRQSLGQGPEFLIYFQGTGAADDSGLPNDRFFAVRPEGSVSTLKIQRTERGDSAVYLCASSYLPGLQRFFGPGTRLTVL.

The V gene is TRBV27, the J gene TRBJ2-5; D might be TRBD1 (6 bases). The CDR3 runs to 14 residues. Germline lookup yields CDR1 MNHEY and CDR2 SMNVEV (reference sequence). Trimming took off 6 bases at V and 5 bases at J, with 16 bases between the two ends. CDR3: CASRAAGAGETQYF. In DNA form, the CDR3 reads TGTGCCAGCAGGGCCGCAGGGGCAGGGGAGACCCAGTACTTC.

V usage is TRBV19 and J usage is TRBJ1-5; D might be TRBD1 (6 bases). Trimming took off 5 bases at V and 6 bases at J, with 14 bases between the two ends. CDR1 and CDR2 from the germline V gene are LNHDA and SQIVND (reference sequence). The CDR3 has 14 residues. CDR3 protein: CASSPLGAGQPQHF. The CDR3 nucleotides read TGTGCCAGTAGTCCGTTGGGGGCAGGTCAGCCCCAGCATTTT.

The chain couples TRBV10-3 to TRBJ1-6; tentatively, D is TRBD1 (6 bases). CDR1 and CDR2 (germline): ENHRY, SYGVKD. This CDR3 contains 18 residues. V was clipped by 0 bases and J by 7 bases, with 19 bases between them. The CDR3 here is CAISESTLMGATNSPLHF. CDR3 nucleotide sequence: TGTGCCATCAGTGAGTCGACTCTGATGGGGGCAACCAATTCACCCCTCCACTTT.

This clone is a singleton in its sample. The chain recombines TRBV2 with TRBJ1-4; TRBD1 aligns across 7 bases. The CDR3 totals 18 residues. Trimming took 8 bases from V and 4 from J; bases not matched to a gene: 19. Per germline, CDR1 SNHLY and CDR2 FYNNEI. The CDR3 bases are TGTGCCAGCCTAGGAGAAGGTACACAGGGGTCGGATAATGAAAAACTGTTTTTT. Protein sequence: CASLGEGTQGSDNEKLFF.

V gene TRBV7-6 combines with J gene TRBJ2-5; 10 positions agree with TRBD2. CDR3 length: 15 amino acids. J gave up 1 base and V 5 bases, and 4 bases lay outside the gene matches. Per the germline V gene, CDR1 is SGHVS and CDR2 is FNYEAQ. The CDR3 DNA reads TGTGCCAGCAGCCTACAGCGGGGGGGCCAAGAGACCCAGTACTTC. Translation: CASSLQRGGQETQYF.

This clone was seen once. V usage is TRBV2 and J usage is TRBJ2-7; 8 positions agree with TRBD2. CDR3 length: 16 amino acids. Germline values: CDR1 SNHLY, CDR2 FYNNEI. The V gene end was trimmed by 6 bases and the J gene end by 0 bases; junction bases not matched to a gene: 10. The DNA of the CDR3 is TGTGCCAGCAGCGTCGACCATAGCGGGACCTCCTACGAGCAGTACTTC. This encodes CASSVDHSGTSYEQYF.

The sample holds a few counts of this clone. The chain joins TRBV4-1 to TRBJ1-2; TRBD1 matches at 8 bases. From germline, CDR1 is MGHRA and CDR2 YSYEKL. The ends lost 5 bases at V and 4 bases at J; junction bases unmatched: 6. The CDR3 has 14 amino acids. This chain's CDR3 is CASSRTGPGYGYTF. CDR3 coding DNA: TGCGCCAGCAGCAGGACAGGGCCGGGCTATGGCTACACCTTC.

The J gene is TRBJ2-3, the V gene TRBV2, with 8 bases identical to TRBD1. Germline CDR1 is SNHLY and CDR2 is FYNNEI. The V gene end was trimmed by 6 bases and the J gene end by 3 bases; junction bases not matched to a gene: 11. The CDR3 loop spans 16 amino acids. DNA of the CDR3: TGTGCCAGCAGCGACCCGACAGGGGCATTTACAGATACGCAGTATTTT. Translation: CASSDPTGAFTDTQYF.

Regarding this clone: Other DNA sequences in this specimen translate into the identical CDR3. This rearrangement joins TRBV27 to TRBJ2-7; 8 positions agree with TRBD2. The J segment lost 0 bases and the V segment lost 5 bases, leaving 6 bases of the junction unmatched. Germline CDR1 MNHEY, CDR2 SMNVEV (reference sequence). The CDR3 has 15 residues. The CDR3 nucleotides are TGTGCCAGCAGTCACCGCGGGGGGAGCTCCTACGAGCAGTACTTC. This codes for CASSHRGGSSYEQYF.

The rearrangement uses TRBV4-3 and TRBJ2-1; 10 nucleotides align to TRBD2. V was clipped by 4 bases and J by 5 bases; unmatched bases: 5. CDR3 length: 15 residues. CDR1 and CDR2 (germline): LGHNA, YSLEER. The CDR3 is CASSRLLAGNNEQFF. DNA for the CDR3: TGCGCCAGCAGCCGGCTACTAGCGGGAAACAATGAGCAGTTCTTC.

V usage is TRBV13 and J usage is TRBJ2-7, with TRBD2 matching 8 bases. Germline loops: CDR1 PRHDT, CDR2 FYEKMQ (reference sequence). The CDR3 length is 16 residues. With V trimmed by 2 bases and J by 3 bases, 9 bases remained unmatched. CDR3 residues: CASSLTGAGEVYEQYF. CDR3 sequence (DNA): TGTGCCAGCAGCTTAACGGGAGCGGGGGAAGTCTACGAGCAGTACTTC.

This chain uses TRBV10-2 with TRBJ2-1; 8 bases align to TRBD2. J was trimmed by 8 bases and V by 6 bases; bases with no gene match: 9. Germline V gives CDR1 WSHSY, CDR2 SAAADI. CDR3 length: 14 residues. CDR3 sequence reads: CASSATSVRDEQFF. CDR3 sequence (DNA): TGCGCCAGCAGCGCGACTAGCGTGCGTGATGAGCAGTTCTTC.

The V and J genes are TRBV9 and TRBJ2-7, with 10 bases aligning to TRBD2. CDR1 and CDR2 from the germline V gene are SGDLS and YYNGEE. The CDR3 sequence is 14 residues long. Trimming at V came to 0 bases and at J to 7 bases, leaving 4 bases not matched to a gene. CDR3 sequence (DNA): TGTGCCAGCAGCGTAGAAGCGGGGGGGGAAGAGCAGTACTTC. It translates to CASSVEAGGEEQYF. Variable domain in full (rest from reference TRBV9 and TRBJ2-7): DSGVTQTPKHLITATGQRVTLRCSPRSGDLSVYWYQQSLDQGLQFLIQYYNGEERAKGNILERFSAQQFPDLHSELNLSSLELGDSALYFCASSVEAGGEEQYFGPGTRLTVT.

This chain uses TRBV9 with TRBJ2-1; 7 nucleotides line up with TRBD1. CDR3 length: 12 residues. The V gene's germline CDR1 is SGDLS and CDR2 YYNGEE. The J segment lost 9 bases and the V segment lost 3 bases, leaving 3 bases of the junction unmatched. The CDR3 region is CASSATGLEQFF. CDR3 sequence (DNA): TGTGCCAGCAGCGCGACAGGGCTTGAGCAGTTCTTC.

J is TRBJ2-5 and V is TRBV19; maybe TRBD1 (5 bases). V shed 3 bases and J shed 0 bases, with 8 bases lying between them. Germline CDR1 is LNHDA and CDR2 is SQIVND (reference sequence). This CDR3 spans 14 amino acids. The CDR3 nucleotides are TGTGCCAGTAGTATTCAGGGCCACCAAGAGACCCAGTACTTC. Translated: CASSIQGHQETQYF.

The chain is built from TRBV7-6 and TRBJ2-7; TRBD1 might be the D (5 bases). The CDR3 is made up of 14 amino acids. Germline assignment: CDR1 SGHVS and CDR2 FNYEAQ. The ends were cut back, 5 bases at V and 5 bases at J, with 16 bases in the middle. CDR3 nucleotide sequence: TGTGCCAGCAGCGTCCTCAGTCCAGGGAACGAGCAGTACTTC. This codes for CASSVLSPGNEQYF.